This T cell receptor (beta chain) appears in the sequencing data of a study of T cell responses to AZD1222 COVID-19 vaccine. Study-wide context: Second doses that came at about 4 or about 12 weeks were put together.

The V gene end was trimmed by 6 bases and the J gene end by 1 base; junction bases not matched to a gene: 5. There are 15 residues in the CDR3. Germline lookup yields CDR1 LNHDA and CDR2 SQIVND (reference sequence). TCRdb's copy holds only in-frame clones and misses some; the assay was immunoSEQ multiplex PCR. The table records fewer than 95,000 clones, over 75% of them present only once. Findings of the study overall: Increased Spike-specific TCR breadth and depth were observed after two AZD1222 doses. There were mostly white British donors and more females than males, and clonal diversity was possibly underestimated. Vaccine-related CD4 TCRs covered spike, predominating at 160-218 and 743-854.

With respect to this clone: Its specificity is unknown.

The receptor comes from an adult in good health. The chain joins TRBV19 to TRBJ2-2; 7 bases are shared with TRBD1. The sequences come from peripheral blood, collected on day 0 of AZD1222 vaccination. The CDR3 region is CASRPTGWNTGELFF. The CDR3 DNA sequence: TGTGCCAGTAGGCCGACAGGGTGGAACACCGGGGAGCTGTTTTTT.